The following is a T cell receptor (beta chain) sequence with its context. Its antigen is still unknown. The entry originates in a study of shared clonotypes between healthy human individuals. Study-wide findings and caveats: Shared across a few donors were roughly 5.3% of the naive CD4 clonotypes. Incompleteness in sorted-subset sequencing, despite large depth, was shown by rarefaction. Sampling included only blood; tissue repertoires likely differ.

Here immunoSEQ multiplex PCR was the method, and the copy in TCRdb shows in-frame clones only, minus some. Of millions of clones detected, about 95% appear once; the ten largest clones hold 0.1% to 0.15%. This CDR3 has 15 amino acids. V was pared by 3 bases and J by 3 bases, with 8 bases of the junction left unmatched. Germline lookup yields CDR1 MNHEY and CDR2 SMNVEV (reference sequence). The rearrangement links TRBV27 to TRBJ2-7; 7 nucleotides agree with TRBD1. This sequence originates from a man aged 18 to 29 in good health. Sequences were obtained from naive CD4+ T cells sorted from blood. Subset: CD45RA+ positively selected. The CDR3 loop reads CASSLTGTAFYEQYF. CDR3 DNA sequence: TGTGCCAGCAGTTTGACCGGGACAGCCTTCTACGAGCAGTACTTC.